These 21 T cell receptor beta chains came from one sample sequenced in a study of blood T cell repertoires in COVID-19. Assay: immunoSEQ multiplex PCR; the TCRdb copy retains only in-frame clones and omits some. The sample contains 95,000 to 150,000 clones, 80% of which appear only once. Specimen: peripheral blood. All receptors derive from a man aged 60-69 years with active or convalescent COVID-19.

The chain carries TRBV28 and TRBJ2-7; 12 bases agree with TRBD2. V lost 10 bases and J lost 6; bases outside the gene matches: 10. This CDR3 comprises 14 residues. Germline CDR1 MDHEN, CDR2 SYDVKM. DNA for the CDR3: TGTGCCACCAAAAAGACTAGCGGGAGATCCGAGCAGTACTTC. Translating it yields CATKKTSGRSEQYF.

V and J are TRBV2 and TRBJ1-1, with a weak D call TRBD1 (5 bases). The CDR3 consists of 15 residues. Trimming pared 8 bases from V and 1 base from J, leaving 17 bases between. Germline CDR1 SNHLY, CDR2 FYNNEI. CDR3 protein: CASSLVRGANTEAFF. In DNA, the CDR3 is TGTGCCAGCTCATTAGTTAGGGGCGCGAACACTGAAGCTTTCTTT.

The chain carries TRBV4-1 and TRBJ2-3; TRBD2 matches 8 bases. V trimming: 0 bases; J trimming: 2 bases; junction bases outside the gene matches: 7. The germline V gene encodes CDR1 MGHRA and CDR2 YSYEKL. The CDR3 sequence is 17 residues long. The CDR3 DNA follows: TGCGCCAGCAGCCAAGAGTCTAGCGGGTCTACCACAGATACGCAGTATTTT. It yields the protein CASSQESSGSTTDTQYF.

The V gene is TRBV5-1, the J gene TRBJ2-7; 12 nucleotides line up with TRBD2. Germline values: CDR1 SGHRS, CDR2 YFSETQ. The CDR3 is 16 residues long. V shed 1 base, J shed 2 bases, and the junction held 4 bases outside the gene matches. CDR3 bases: TGCGCCAGCAGCTTGACTAGCGGGAGGCCTCCCTACGAGCAGTACTTC. It yields the protein CASSLTSGRPPYEQYF. The entire variable domain, with the rest obtained from reference TRBV5-1 and TRBJ2-7, is as follows: KAGVTQTPRYLIKTRGQQVTLSCSPISGHRSVSWYQQTPGQGLQFLFEYFSETQRNKGNFPGRFSGRQFSNSRSEMNVSTLELGDSALYLCASSLTSGRPPYEQYFGPGTRLTVT.

This clone was counted once. The chain has TRBV18 and TRBJ1-6; 9 nucleotides agree with TRBD1. This CDR3 spans 15 amino acids. Germline lookup yields CDR1 KGHSH and CDR2 LQKENI. The V and J ends lost 6 bases and 4 bases, in that order; junction bases with no gene match: 4. The CDR3 DNA reads TGTGCCAGCTCGTGGGACAGGGATTATAATTCACCCCTCCACTTT. It is translated as CASSWDRDYNSPLHF. Supplemented by reference TRBV18 and TRBJ1-6, the full variable domain reads NAGVMQNPRHLVRRRGQEARLRCSPMKGHSHVYWYRQLPEEGLKFMVYLQKENIIDESGMPKERFSAEFPKEGPSILRIQQVVRGDSAAYFCASSWDRDYNSPLHFGNGTRLTVT.

The V and J genes are TRBV6-1 and TRBJ2-1; maybe TRBD2 (5 bases). V lost 1 base to trimming and J lost 8 bases, with 6 bases between them. Germline V gene sequence: CDR1 MNHNS, CDR2 SASEGT. This CDR3 has 12 residues. The CDR3 loop is CASSEDGDEQFF. CDR3 nucleotides: TGTGCCAGCAGTGAAGACGGGGATGAGCAGTTCTTC.

The CDR3 loop reads CASSLSWREPTDTQYF. The CDR3 nucleotides are TGTGCCAGCAGTTTATCGTGGCGGGAGCCTACAGATACGCAGTATTTT. The chain is built from TRBV27 and TRBJ2-3, with 7 bases fitting TRBD2. V was clipped by 0 bases and J by 3 bases; unmatched bases: 6. The CDR3 runs to 16 residues. Germline values: CDR1 MNHEY, CDR2 SMNVEV (reference sequence).

Here the CDR3 DNA reads TGTGCCAGCAGTTACGGGACTCCCTGGGACGAGCAGTACTTC. Translation gives CASSYGTPWDEQYF. J is TRBJ2-7 and V is TRBV6-6, with D possibly being TRBD2 (6 bases). This CDR3 spans 14 amino acids. Per the germline V gene, CDR1 is MNHNY and CDR2 is SVGAGI (reference sequence). With 2 bases removed from V and 5 bases from J, the gap between germline ends came to 13 bases.

This clone was seen a few times. CDR3: CASSWRDREGGYTF. DNA of the CDR3: TGTGCCAGCAGCTGGAGGGACAGGGAAGGAGGCTACACCTTC. This chain links TRBV5-5 with TRBJ1-2; 9 bases agree with TRBD1. The trim removed 3 bases at V and 8 bases at J, leaving 8 bases unmatched. Looked up from germline, CDR1 is SGHKS and CDR2 is YYEKEE (reference sequence). The CDR3 has 14 residues.

The gene calls are TRBV18 and TRBJ2-3; TRBD2 agrees at 10 bases. The CDR3 runs to 17 residues. CDR1 is KGHSH and CDR2 is LQKENI in the germline V gene. Unmatched junction bases numbered 8, after V lost 0 bases and J lost 5 bases. CDR3 DNA sequence: TGTGCCAGCTCACCACCGGCAGCGGGAGGGCGGGGAGATACGCAGTATTTT. Residues: CASSPPAAGGRGDTQYF.

The DNA of the CDR3 is TGTGCCAGCAGCCCTACTCCGGGAGGGACCTACGAGCAGTACTTC. Translation gives CASSPTPGGTYEQYF. The chain carries TRBV7-8 and TRBJ2-7; 8 nucleotides line up with TRBD2. The CDR3 has 15 amino acids. Per the germline V gene, CDR1 is SGHVS and CDR2 is FQNEAQ. V lost 5 bases to trimming and J lost 2 bases; unmatched junction nucleotides: 8. The complete variable domain, with remaining parts taken from reference TRBV7-8 and TRBJ2-7, reads GAGVSQSPRYKVAKRGQDVALRCDPISGHVSLFWYQQALGQGPEFLTYFQNEAQLDKSGLPSDRFFAERPEGSVSTLKIQRTQQEDSAVYLCASSPTPGGTYEQYFGPGTRLTVT.

This clone was found a few times. The rearrangement uses TRBV5-1 and TRBJ1-3; 7 bases are shared with TRBD1. V dropped 3 bases and J dropped 4; count of bases not matched to a gene: 4. The CDR3 has 14 amino acids. Per germline, CDR1 SGHRS and CDR2 YFSETQ. The CDR3 DNA follows: TGCGCCAGCAGCTCACAGGGGTACGGAAACACCATATATTTT. Translating it yields CASSSQGYGNTIYF.

The V call is TRBV5-1, the J call TRBJ2-2; the match to TRBD2 covers 9 bases. The V and J ends lost 0 bases and 6 bases, in that order; junction bases with no gene match: 9. The germline V gene encodes CDR1 SGHRS and CDR2 YFSETQ. The CDR3 loop spans 17 amino acids. The CDR3 DNA sequence: TGCGCCAGCAGCTTGGGCGGGAGGGCCATGAGAGCCGGGGAGCTGTTTTTT. Translating gives CASSLGGRAMRAGELFF. The full variable domain, rest sourced from reference TRBV5-1 and TRBJ2-2, is KAGVTQTPRYLIKTRGQQVTLSCSPISGHRSVSWYQQTPGQGLQFLFEYFSETQRNKGNFPGRFSGRQFSNSRSEMNVSTLELGDSALYLCASSLGGRAMRAGELFFGEGSRLTVL.

This clone showed up just a few times. V gene TRBV4-1 combines with J gene TRBJ2-7, with 10 bases that match TRBD2. V trimming: 1 base; J trimming: 5 bases; junction bases outside the gene matches: 5. This CDR3 is built from 15 residues. CDR1 is MGHRA, CDR2 YSYEKL, per germline. For the CDR3, the DNA is TGCGCCAGCAGCCAAGGCCTAGCGGGAGAAAACGAGCAGTACTTC. Its translation: CASSQGLAGENEQYF.

This chain links TRBV6-5 with TRBJ2-7; TRBD1 is a possible D gene (6 bases). The CDR3 covers 15 residues. Germline CDR1 is MNHEY and CDR2 is SVGAGI. The ends were cut back, 0 bases at V and 0 bases at J, with 9 bases in the middle. The CDR3 here is CASSYSTGLSYEQYF. The CDR3, as DNA: TGTGCCAGCAGTTACTCGACAGGCCTCTCCTACGAGCAGTACTTC.

The rearrangement links TRBV5-1 to TRBJ1-1; D might be TRBD1 (6 bases). The germline V gene has CDR1 SGHRS and CDR2 YFSETQ. The CDR3 has 14 amino acids. V lost 3 bases and J 0 bases, leaving 9 bases between the germline ends. The CDR3 bases are TGCGCCAGCAGCTACCAGGGGCTGAACACTGAAGCTTTCTTT. It translates to CASSYQGLNTEAFF.

This clone was seen a handful of times. The rearrangement joins TRBV9 to TRBJ2-3; 8 positions match TRBD2. Germline loops: CDR1 SGDLS, CDR2 YYNGEE. CDR3 size: 16 residues. J gave up 4 bases and V 0 bases, and 7 bases lay outside the gene matches. The CDR3, as DNA: TGTGCCAGCAGCGTAGTTCCGGGAGGGTATCCAGATACGCAGTATTTT. Protein product: CASSVVPGGYPDTQYF.

The chain links TRBV6-5 to TRBJ2-2; tentative D call: TRBD1 (6 bases). Deletions cut 7 bases from V and 3 bases from J, with 12 bases between. The CDR3 is 14 residues long. CDR1 is MNHEY, CDR2 SVGAGI, per germline. The CDR3 nucleotides are TGTGCCAGCATTTCGACAGGAGACACCGGGGAGCTGTTTTTT. Translated, it gives CASISTGDTGELFF.

The chain is built from TRBV5-5 and TRBJ2-1, with 7 nucleotides matching TRBD1. The CDR3 consists of 12 residues. CDR1 is SGHKS and CDR2 is YYEKEE in the germline V gene (reference sequence). Trimming took 3 bases from V and 9 from J; bases not matched to a gene: 3. CDR3 nucleotide sequence: TGTGCCAGCAGCTCACAGGGGCGTGAGCAGTTCTTC. Encoded protein: CASSSQGREQFF.

The chain couples TRBV18 to TRBJ2-1; 9 positions agree with TRBD2. CDR3 length equals 16 residues. Germline CDR1 and CDR2: KGHSH and LQKENI. With 3 bases clipped from V and 8 bases from J, the junction kept 11 bases outside the gene matches. The CDR3 DNA sequence: TGTGCCAGCTCACCCCCAGGCGGGAGGGCCGAGGATGAGCAGTTCTTC. It translates to CASSPPGGRAEDEQFF.

The chain has TRBV6-5 and TRBJ2-7; weak D call: TRBD1 (6 bases). V dropped 7 bases and J dropped 2 bases, with 12 bases sitting between them. The V gene's germline CDR1 is MNHEY and CDR2 SVGAGI. The CDR3 is made up of 13 amino acids. The CDR3 loop is CASNTDSPYEQYF. The DNA for the CDR3 is TGTGCCAGCAATACGGACAGCCCCTACGAGCAGTACTTC.